Sequencing of this TCR beta chain was carried out in a study of shared clonotypes between healthy human individuals. Study at large: Aged between 18 and 49, the donors were a couple of women and three men. Every donor yielded three CD4 naive, three CD4 memory, two CD8 naive and one CD8 memory plate.

Using immunoSEQ multiplex PCR, the repertoire was profiled, and TCRdb retains in-frame clones only, with some absent. The sample has roughly 590,000 clones, just under 97% seen once. Germline CDR1 and CDR2: MDHEN and SYDVKM. The CDR3 contains 10 residues. Trimming pared 5 bases from V and 8 bases from J, leaving 4 bases between. Points on this clone: Its antigen is unknown.

CD45RO negativity and positive selection for CCR7 defined naive CD8 cells, a population that excluded terminally differentiated effector memory CD45RA+ cells. Adults of Caucasian background living in Nashville, Tennessee made up all donors. The study, taken as a whole, reports: The sampled material consisted only of blood, and tissue repertoires are likely to differ.

The sequencing input was naive CD8+ T cells sorted from blood. The chain uses TRBV28 and TRBJ2-1; D gene uncertain. The TCR originated in a woman in her twenties or thirties in good health. The CDR3 DNA reads TGTGCCAGCAGTAACTATGAGCAGTTCTTC. It is translated as CASSNYEQFF.